Below are 21 T cell receptor beta chains sequenced from a single sample in a study of blood T cells in healthy people across ages. Sample-barcoded 5' priming and a J-beta primer mix drove a second PCR of 7 to 11 cycles. TCRdb ran MiXCR on the 5' RACE reads and lists one entry per CDR3 protein. There are roughly 1,700,000 distinct CDR3 sequences in the sample; 25% to 30% occur only once, and 7.7% lies in the top ten. Sequences were obtained from blood. These receptor sequences come from a woman aged 30 to 39 in good health.

On this clonotype: The junction departs from germline at one end; a sequencing error may be responsible. This rearrangement joins TRBV11-2 to TRBJ1-2, with D unresolved. Germline values: CDR1 SGHAT, CDR2 FQNNGV. CDR3 length equals 17 residues. CDR3 in DNA: TGTACCAGCAGCTTACCCCAATGGACGGGGAGAAACTATGGCTACACCTTC. Residues: CTSSLPQWTGRNYGYTF.

The rearrangement uses TRBV2 and TRBJ1-4, with unresolved D. Trimming removed 8 bases at V and 7 bases at J, with 11 bases between. Germline V gene sequence: CDR1 SNHLY, CDR2 FYNNEI. The length of the CDR3 is 12 residues. The CDR3 protein is CASRQVTEKLFF. The CDR3 nucleotides are TGTGCCAGCCGCCAGGTTACTGAAAAACTGTTTTTT. The variable domain in full, completed from reference TRBV2 and TRBJ1-4, reads EPEVTQTPSHQVTQMGQEVILRCVPISNHLYFYWYRQILGQKVEFLVSFYNNEISEKSEIFDDQFSVERPDGSNFTLKIRSTKLEDSAMYFCASRQVTEKLFFGSGTQLSVL.

The chain is built from TRBV2 and TRBJ1-2; D gene unclear. The CDR3 spans 14 residues. Trimming removed 0 bases from V and 7 bases from J, with 12 bases in between. Germline loops: CDR1 SNHLY, CDR2 FYNNEI. In nucleotides, the CDR3 is TGTGCCAGCAGTGAAGCCCTCTCAGACGGTGGCTACACCTTC. Its translation: CASSEALSDGGYTF. Full variable domain (outside the CDR3, taken from reference TRBV2 and TRBJ1-2): EPEVTQTPSHQVTQMGQEVILRCVPISNHLYFYWYRQILGQKVEFLVSFYNNEISEKSEIFDDQFSVERPDGSNFTLKIRSTKLEDSAMYFCASSEALSDGGYTFGSGTRLTVV.

The chain recombines TRBV5-1 with TRBJ2-3; D is uncertain. The germline CDR1 and CDR2 sequences are SGHRS and YFSETQ. Trimming removed 2 bases at V and 4 bases at J, with 14 bases between. The length of the CDR3 is 15 residues. The CDR3 sequence: CASSFDGKTADTQYF. Written as DNA, the CDR3 is TGCGCCAGCAGCTTTGACGGCAAGACCGCAGATACGCAGTATTTT. Full variable domain (remainder filled in from reference TRBV5-1 and TRBJ2-3): KAGVTQTPRYLIKTRGQQVTLSCSPISGHRSVSWYQQTPGQGLQFLFEYFSETQRNKGNFPGRFSGRQFSNSRSEMNVSTLELGDSALYLCASSFDGKTADTQYFGPGTRLTVL.

This clonotype was counted only a few times. This chain joins TRBV7-9 and TRBJ1-1, with 7 bases that match TRBD1. Germline CDR1 is SEHNR and CDR2 is FQNEAQ (reference sequence). J lost 12 bases, V lost 2 bases, and 6 bases had no gene match. The CDR3 is 12 amino acids. The CDR3 bases are TGTGCCAGCAGCTTAAATGTCAGGGGGACTTTCTTT. This translates into CASSLNVRGTFF. Combining the CDR3 with reference TRBV7-9 and TRBJ1-1 gives the whole variable domain DTGVSQNPRHKITKRGQNVTFRCDPISEHNRLYWYRQTLGQGPEFLTYFQNEAQLEKSRLLSDRFSAERPKGSFSTLEIQRTEQGDSAMYLCASSLNVRGTFFGQGTRLTVV.

This chain joins TRBV5-1 and TRBJ1-1; D is unresolved. V was clipped by 0 bases and J by 0 bases, with 12 bases between them. The CDR3 covers 16 residues. The germline V gene has CDR1 SGHRS and CDR2 YFSETQ. Here the CDR3 reads CASSLGGQLMNTEAFF. DNA for the CDR3: TGCGCCAGCAGCTTGGGAGGGCAGCTCATGAACACTGAAGCTTTCTTT.

Only a few counts were recorded for this clonotype. This chain uses TRBV7-2 with TRBJ2-7; 9 bases match TRBD2. Trimming took 4 bases from V and 4 from J; bases not matched to a gene: 5. There are 14 residues in the CDR3. The germline V gene encodes CDR1 SGHTA and CDR2 FQGNSA. As DNA, the CDR3 is TGTGCCAGCAGCTATAGCGGGGGAAAATACGAGCAGTACTTC. It is translated as CASSYSGGKYEQYF.

As to this clonotype: A much larger clone lies one base from this, so it may be a read error. The chain uses TRBV29-1 and TRBJ2-5; either TRBD1 or TRBD2 may supply D (5 bases each). Trimming pared 7 bases from V and 11 bases from J, leaving 29 bases between. Germline-derived CDR1 and CDR2 are SQVTM and ANQGSEA. CDR3 length: 15 residues. As DNA, the CDR3 is TGCAGCGGCGCCCTGGTGTTCGGGGACCGCAATGAGCAGTACTTC. Translating it yields CSGALVFGDRNEQYF.

CDR3 loop: CASSLRQTGVDYGYTF. The CDR3 DNA follows: TGCGCCAGCAGCTTGCGTCAAACAGGGGTGGACTATGGCTACACCTTC. This chain joins TRBV5-1 and TRBJ1-2, with 7 bases aligning to TRBD1. The CDR3 runs to 16 residues. CDR1 is SGHRS and CDR2 is YFSETQ in the germline V gene. V was pared by 1 base and J by 3 bases, with 9 bases of the junction left unmatched. Together with reference TRBV5-1 and TRBJ1-2, the CDR3 gives the full variable domain: KAGVTQTPRYLIKTRGQQVTLSCSPISGHRSVSWYQQTPGQGLQFLFEYFSETQRNKGNFPGRFSGRQFSNSRSEMNVSTLELGDSALYLCASSLRQTGVDYGYTFGSGTRLTVV.

This clonotype was recorded once. This sequence joins TRBV20-1 and TRBJ2-3; D is undetermined. V was clipped by 1 base and J by 0 bases, with 11 bases between them. CDR3 length: 15 amino acids. The germline V gene encodes CDR1 DFQATT and CDR2 SNEGSKA (reference sequence). CDR3 region: CSARGGDFSTDTQYF. DNA for the CDR3: TGCAGTGCTAGAGGAGGAGACTTTAGCACAGATACGCAGTATTTT.

The table lists this clonotype with many counts. The chain links TRBV12-3 or TRBV12-4 to TRBJ2-1; D might be TRBD2 (5 bases). V was trimmed by 5 bases and J by 3 bases, leaving 11 bases between them. CDR3 length: 14 residues. The CDR3 is CASSGTAGYNEQFF. The CDR3 DNA sequence: TGTGCCAGCAGTGGCACGGCGGGCTACAATGAGCAGTTCTTC.

Points on this clonotype: The junction differs from germline at one of its ends, possibly a read error. The chain employs TRBV4-2 and TRBJ1-1; no clear D gene. Germline V gene data show CDR1 as LGHNA and CDR2 as YNFKEQ. The CDR3 length is 13 residues. The CDR3 is CASSISLNTGAFF. The DNA for the CDR3 is TGTGCCAGCTCGATCAGCCTGAACACTGGAGCTTTCTTT.

This clonotype has more than one count but fewer than ten. This chain joins TRBV6-6 and TRBJ1-5; D may be TRBD1 (6 bases). CDR3 length: 14 residues. Germline V gives CDR1 MNHNY, CDR2 SVGAGI (reference sequence). V lost 5 bases to trimming and J lost 2 bases, with 10 bases between them. CDR3 loop: CASSDRTGNQPQHF. CDR3 sequence (DNA): TGTGCCAGCAGTGACAGGACGGGCAATCAGCCCCAGCATTTT.

The V call is TRBV12-3 or TRBV12-4, the J call TRBJ2-5; TRBD2 matches 7 bases. V shed 5 bases and J 5 bases; nucleotides not matched to a gene: 14. The CDR3 covers 16 residues. DNA of the CDR3: TGTGCCAGCAGTGACCTCTGGTGGGGGGGGGGTGAGACCCAGTACTTC. Its protein is CASSDLWWGGGETQYF.

This CDR3 is CASSQAQNTQYF. In DNA, the CDR3 is TGTGCCAGCAGCCAAGCGCAAAATACGCAGTATTTT. The chain has TRBV3-1 and TRBJ2-3; D ambiguous. Germline CDR1 LGHDT, CDR2 YNNKEL (reference sequence). V was shortened by 1 base and J by 7 bases, with 6 bases between the two germline ends. This CDR3 comprises 12 residues.

This clonotype appeared a few times. The chain employs TRBV29-1 and TRBJ2-1; 9 bases map to TRBD2. The V gene end was trimmed by 4 bases and the J gene end by 10 bases; junction bases not matched to a gene: 14. The germline V gene encodes CDR1 SQVTM and CDR2 ANQGSEA. This CDR3 contains 15 residues. CDR3 in amino acids: CSVGPVGASGEEQFF. Written as DNA, the CDR3 is TGCAGCGTTGGACCCGTCGGGGCTAGCGGGGAAGAGCAGTTCTTC.

This rearrangement joins TRBV28 to TRBJ1-1, with D tentatively TRBD1 (5 bases). Germline V lookup: CDR1 MDHEN, CDR2 SYDVKM. This CDR3 contains 16 residues. The V end was cut by 5 bases, the J end by 0 bases, with 16 bases between. For the CDR3, the DNA is TGTGCCAGCAGTCATCCTCCGGGACGGATGAACACTGAAGCTTTCTTT. Its protein is CASSHPPGRMNTEAFF.

The chain combines TRBV5-6 with TRBJ2-5; 10 bases map to TRBD2. This CDR3 region has 17 residues. Germline loops: CDR1 SGHDT, CDR2 YYEEEE. Unmatched junction bases numbered 10, after V lost 1 base and J lost 4 bases. DNA for the CDR3: TGTGCCAGCAGCTTGACCCCGGGACTAGCGATCAGAGAGACCCAGTACTTC. Amino acids: CASSLTPGLAIRETQYF.

The chain recombines TRBV9 with TRBJ2-3; D is unresolved. CDR1 is SGDLS and CDR2 is YYNGEE in the germline V gene. Trimming shortened V by 0 bases and J by 1 base, and 6 bases separated the two germline ends. The CDR3 has 14 amino acids. The CDR3 DNA sequence: TGTGCCAGCAGCGTAGGACTGGGCACAGATACGCAGTATTTT. Translating gives CASSVGLGTDTQYF.

In nucleotides, the CDR3 is TGTGCCACCAGCAGACAAGCGGGAATAGATACGCAGTATTTT. Translating gives CATSRQAGIDTQYF. The rearrangement uses TRBV15 and TRBJ2-3, with TRBD2 matching 7 bases. Trimming at V came to 2 bases and at J to 5 bases, leaving 4 bases not matched to a gene. The germline gives CDR1 LNHNV, CDR2 YYDKDF (reference sequence). The CDR3 sequence is 14 residues long.

This clonotype was picked up many times. The V call is TRBV6-5, the J call TRBJ2-1, with TRBD1 matching over 10 bases. The germline V gene has CDR1 MNHEY and CDR2 SVGAGI. The CDR3 consists of 15 residues. The junction had 8 bases not matched to a gene; V was cut back by 5 bases and J by 7 bases. CDR3 sequence (DNA): TGTGCCAGCAGTAGAGGGGGACAGGGGCGGAATGAGCAGTTCTTC. Its translation is CASSRGGQGRNEQFF.